This TCR beta chain was identified in a study of blood T cells in healthy people across ages. Study-wide results and caveats: Estimates of total diversity, which came from one million sequenced T cells, were considered to be underestimates. The long-lived group displayed more naive CD4+ cells, plus higher diversity, than the aged donors did.

This clonotype appeared a few times. Its antigen is not known. Primed by a sample-barcoded 5' primer and a J-beta primer mix, a second PCR proceeded for 7 to 11 cycles. Any given sample supplied a minimum of 3 million CDR3-containing paired-end reads. TCRdb ran MiXCR on the 5' RACE reads and lists one entry per CDR3 protein. This sample has 1.2 million to 1.5 million distinct CDR3 sequences; 42% occur once, and the top ten carry roughly 7.9%. Losses at the gene ends were 1 base for V and 1 base for J; bases not matched to a gene: 23. CDR3 size: 23 residues. Germline V gene sequence: CDR1 DFQATT, CDR2 SNEGSKA (reference sequence).

Source material: blood. The source is a woman aged 18-29 years in good health. The chain links TRBV20-1 to TRBJ2-4; 12 bases line up with TRBD1. CDR3 coding DNA: TGCAGTGCTAGAGTTAGAGGGGGACAGGGGGCAACAAATGGGGGCATGGCCAAAAACATTCAGTACTTC. This sequence encodes CSARVRGGQGATNGGMAKNIQYF.